This T cell receptor beta chain is drawn from a study of T-cell reconstitution after alpha-beta-depleted transplantation in children. Preparation of the TCRbeta library involved a method that used unique molecular identifiers. One entry per CDR3 protein, called by TCRdb with MiXCR from the PCR reads. The sample holds 150,000 to 250,000 distinct CDR3 sequences, 13% to 15% seen once. Germline lookup yields CDR1 MDHEN and CDR2 SYDVKM. Trimming left V 3 bases short and J 2 bases short, with 5 bases between. This CDR3 comprises 12 residues. This clonotype was seen ten or more times. The specimen comprised PBMCs from the stem cell graft donor, sampled from the stem cell graft. The V and J genes are TRBV28 and TRBJ2-7, with D hard to call. The receptor comes from a human donor who donated a stem cell graft to a child with acute lymphoblastic leukemia. CDR3 protein: CASSFHTYEQYF. CDR3 DNA sequence: TGTGCCAGCAGTTTTCACACCTACGAGCAGTACTTC.